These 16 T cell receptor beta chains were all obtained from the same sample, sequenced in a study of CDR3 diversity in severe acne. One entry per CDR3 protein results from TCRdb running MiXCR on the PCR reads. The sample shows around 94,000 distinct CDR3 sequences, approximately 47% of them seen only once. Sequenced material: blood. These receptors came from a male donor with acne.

The CDR3 DNA sequence: TGTGCCAGCAGCTCGGTCGGGGAGGACTATGGCTACACCTTC. Residues: CASSSVGEDYGYTF. The chain recombines TRBV7-2 with TRBJ1-2; D ambiguous. This CDR3 contains 14 residues. Germline V gives CDR1 SGHTA, CDR2 FQGNSA. V lost 4 bases and J 3 bases, leaving 12 bases between the germline ends. Full variable domain (remainder filled in from reference TRBV7-2 and TRBJ1-2): GAGVSQSPSNKVTEKGKDVELRCDPISGHTALYWYRQSLGQGLEFLIYFQGNSAPDKSGLPSDRFSAERTGGSVSTLTIQRTQQEDSAVYLCASSSVGEDYGYTFGSGTRLTVV.

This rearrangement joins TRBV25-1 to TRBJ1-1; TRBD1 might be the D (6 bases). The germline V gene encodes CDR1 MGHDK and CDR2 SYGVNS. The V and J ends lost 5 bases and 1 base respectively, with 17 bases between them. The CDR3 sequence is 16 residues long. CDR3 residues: CASSPTRGTQNTEAFF. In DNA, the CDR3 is TGTGCCAGCAGTCCCACTAGGGGGACACAGAACACTGAAGCTTTCTTT.

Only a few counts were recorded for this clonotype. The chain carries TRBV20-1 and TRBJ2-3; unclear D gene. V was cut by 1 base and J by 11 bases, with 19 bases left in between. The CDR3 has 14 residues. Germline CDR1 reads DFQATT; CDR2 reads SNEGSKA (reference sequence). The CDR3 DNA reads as TGCAGTGCTAGAGGGCAGTTTAACTCCTACGAGCAGTATTTT. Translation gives CSARGQFNSYEQYF.

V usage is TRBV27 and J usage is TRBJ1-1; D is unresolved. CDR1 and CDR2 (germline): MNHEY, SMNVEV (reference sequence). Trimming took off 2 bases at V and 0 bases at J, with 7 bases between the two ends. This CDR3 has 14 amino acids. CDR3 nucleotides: TGTGCCAGCAGTTTAACCTTAGTGAACACTGAAGCTTTCTTT. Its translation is CASSLTLVNTEAFF.

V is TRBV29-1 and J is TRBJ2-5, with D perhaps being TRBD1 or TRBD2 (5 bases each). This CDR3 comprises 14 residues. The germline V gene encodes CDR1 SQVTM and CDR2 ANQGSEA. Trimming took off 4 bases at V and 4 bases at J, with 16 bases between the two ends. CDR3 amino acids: CSVVDRGAGETQYF. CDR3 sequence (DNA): TGCAGCGTTGTTGATAGGGGCGCGGGAGAGACCCAGTACTTC.

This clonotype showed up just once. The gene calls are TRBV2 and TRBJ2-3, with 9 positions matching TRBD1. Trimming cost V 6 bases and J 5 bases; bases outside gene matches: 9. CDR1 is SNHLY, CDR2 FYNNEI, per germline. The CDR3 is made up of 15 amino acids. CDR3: CASSYRDRVQDTQYF. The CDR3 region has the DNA TGTGCCAGCAGCTACCGGGACAGGGTCCAAGATACGCAGTATTTT.

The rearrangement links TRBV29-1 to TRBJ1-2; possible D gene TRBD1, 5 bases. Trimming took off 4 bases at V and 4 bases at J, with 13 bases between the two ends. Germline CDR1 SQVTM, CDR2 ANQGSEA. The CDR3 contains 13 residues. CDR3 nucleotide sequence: TGCAGCGTTGGGGATAGGCAGGGCTATGGCTACACCTTC. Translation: CSVGDRQGYGYTF.

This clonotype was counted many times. The CDR3 reads CASSHNQGNTEAFF. The CDR3 bases are TGTGCCAGCAGTCATAACCAGGGGAACACTGAAGCTTTCTTT. This chain uses TRBV6-6 with TRBJ1-1, with D maybe TRBD1 (5 bases). The germline V and J ends were trimmed by 5 bases and 1 base, with 11 bases remaining between them. Per germline, CDR1 MNHNY and CDR2 SVGAGI (reference sequence). This CDR3 has 14 residues.

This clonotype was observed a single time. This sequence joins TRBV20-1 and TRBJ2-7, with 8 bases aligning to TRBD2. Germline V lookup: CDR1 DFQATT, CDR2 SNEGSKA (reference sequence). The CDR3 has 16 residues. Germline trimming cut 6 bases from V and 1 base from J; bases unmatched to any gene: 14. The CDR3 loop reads CSANPAGVIGSYEQYF. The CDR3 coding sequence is TGCAGTGCGAATCCAGCGGGGGTAATCGGATCCTACGAGCAGTACTTC.

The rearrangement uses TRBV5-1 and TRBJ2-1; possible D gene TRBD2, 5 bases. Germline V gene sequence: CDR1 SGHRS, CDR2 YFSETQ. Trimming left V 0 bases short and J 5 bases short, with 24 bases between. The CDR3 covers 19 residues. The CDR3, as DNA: TGCGCCAGCAGCTTGGCCCCGGCCCTACGGACTCTCAGGAACAATGAGCAGTTCTTC. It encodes CASSLAPALRTLRNNEQFF.

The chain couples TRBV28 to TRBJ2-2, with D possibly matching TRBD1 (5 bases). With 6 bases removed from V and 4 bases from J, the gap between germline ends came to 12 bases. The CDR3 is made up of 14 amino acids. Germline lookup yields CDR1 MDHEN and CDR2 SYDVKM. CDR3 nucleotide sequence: TGTGCCAGCAGATCCAGGGTCTTCACCGGGGAGCTGTTTTTT. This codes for CASRSRVFTGELFF.

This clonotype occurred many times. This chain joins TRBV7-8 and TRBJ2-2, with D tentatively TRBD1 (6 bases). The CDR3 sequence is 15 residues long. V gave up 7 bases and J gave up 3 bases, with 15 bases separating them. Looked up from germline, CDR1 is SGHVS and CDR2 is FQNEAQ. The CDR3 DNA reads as TGTGCCAGCATGAGTATGGGACACTACACCGGGGAGCTGTTTTTT. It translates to CASMSMGHYTGELFF.

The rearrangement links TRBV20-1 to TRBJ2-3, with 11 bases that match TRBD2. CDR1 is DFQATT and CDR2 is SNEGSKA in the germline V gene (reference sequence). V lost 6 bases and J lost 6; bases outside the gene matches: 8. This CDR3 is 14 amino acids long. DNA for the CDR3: TGCAGTGCCCTACCGGCTAGCGGGAGGGATACGCAGTATTTT. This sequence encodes CSALPASGRDTQYF.

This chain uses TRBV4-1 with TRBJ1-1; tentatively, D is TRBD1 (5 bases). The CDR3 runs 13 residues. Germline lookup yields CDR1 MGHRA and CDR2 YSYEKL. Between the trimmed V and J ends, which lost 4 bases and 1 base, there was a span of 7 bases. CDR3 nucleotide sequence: TGCGCCAGCAGCCCGACAGAGAACACTGAAGCTTTCTTT. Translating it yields CASSPTENTEAFF.

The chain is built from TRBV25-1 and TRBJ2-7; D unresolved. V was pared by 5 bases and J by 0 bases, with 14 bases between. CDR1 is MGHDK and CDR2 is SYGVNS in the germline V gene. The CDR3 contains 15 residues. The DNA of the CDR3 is TGTGCCAGCAGTCCAATTGGAGACTTCTCCTACGAGCAGTACTTC. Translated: CASSPIGDFSYEQYF.

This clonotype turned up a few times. CDR3 region: CASSRQGAPGANVLTF. The DNA of the CDR3 is TGTGCCAGCAGTAGACAGGGGGCGCCTGGGGCCAACGTCCTGACTTTC. The chain joins TRBV6-5 to TRBJ2-6, with 10 bases lining up with TRBD1. Germline V gives CDR1 MNHEY, CDR2 SVGAGI. The CDR3 loop spans 16 amino acids. The trim removed 5 bases at V and 2 bases at J, leaving 3 bases unmatched.